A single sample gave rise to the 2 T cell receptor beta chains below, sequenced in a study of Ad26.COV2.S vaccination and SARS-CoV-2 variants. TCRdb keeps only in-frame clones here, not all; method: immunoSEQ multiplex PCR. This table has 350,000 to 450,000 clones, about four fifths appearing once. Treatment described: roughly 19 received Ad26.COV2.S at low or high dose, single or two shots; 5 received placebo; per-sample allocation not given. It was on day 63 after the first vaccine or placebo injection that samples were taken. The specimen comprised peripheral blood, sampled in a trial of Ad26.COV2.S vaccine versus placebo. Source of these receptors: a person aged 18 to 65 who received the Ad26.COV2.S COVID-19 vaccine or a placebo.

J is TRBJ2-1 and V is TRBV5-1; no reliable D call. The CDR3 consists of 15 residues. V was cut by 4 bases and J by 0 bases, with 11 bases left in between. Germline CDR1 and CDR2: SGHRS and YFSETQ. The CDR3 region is CASSAYLSSYNEQFF. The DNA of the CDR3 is TGCGCCAGCAGCGCCTACTTGAGCTCCTACAATGAGCAGTTCTTC.

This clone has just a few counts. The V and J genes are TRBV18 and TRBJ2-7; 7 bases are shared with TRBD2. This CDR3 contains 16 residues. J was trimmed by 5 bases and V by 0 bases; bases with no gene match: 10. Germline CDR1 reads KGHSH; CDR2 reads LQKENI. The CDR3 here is CASSPPGLAVGHEQYF. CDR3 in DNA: TGTGCCAGCTCACCACCCGGGCTAGCGGTCGGACACGAGCAGTACTTC.